This T cell receptor (beta chain) derives from a study of blood T cells in healthy people across ages. PBMCs, at least 6.5 million per sample, were isolated. Findings and limits, study-wide: The unknown donor CMV status may have confounded expanded clonotype changes. Older age went with lower TCR beta diversity per million T cells, in a roughly linear way.

This CDR3 is 10 amino acids long. Per the germline V gene, CDR1 is DFQATT and CDR2 is SNEGSKA (reference sequence). V was shortened by 0 bases and J by 8 bases, with 4 bases between the two germline ends. Through a sample-barcoded 5' primer and a J-beta primer mix, a second PCR was run for 7 to 11 cycles. MiXCR, applied by TCRdb to the 5' RACE reads, yields one record per CDR3 protein. In the table there are hundreds of thousands of distinct CDR3 sequences, about 30% of which are singletons. To note about this clonotype: Its antigen is still unknown.

This sequence joins TRBV20-1 and TRBJ1-2; D unresolved. This receptor was identified in an elderly woman in good health. Sequencing used blood. The CDR3 nucleotides are TGCAGTGCTAGAGATGGGGGCTACACCTTC. Its protein product is CSARDGGYTF.